These 13 T cell receptor beta chains came from one sample sequenced in a study of cytomegalovirus exposure and HLA in healthy donors. Primers included in the PCR were 60 Vbeta and 13 Jbeta primers. Method: immunoSEQ multiplex PCR; TCRdb's copy keeps in-frame clones and lacks some. The sample has just over 150,000 clones, about 85% seen once. Sequenced sample: PBMCs. The receptors were sampled from a man aged 18 to 30 in good health and CMV-seropositive.

This chain links TRBV7-2 with TRBJ2-2; D might be TRBD1 (5 bases). Germline V gene lookup returns CDR1 SGHTA and CDR2 FQGNSA. The CDR3 consists of 13 residues. Trimming removed 1 base from V and 7 bases from J, with 7 bases in between. CDR3 loop: CASSLGGIGELFF. The CDR3 DNA reads as TGTGCCAGCAGCTTAGGGGGCATCGGGGAGCTGTTTTTT.

The chain is built from TRBV29-1 and TRBJ1-1, with no clear D. The CDR3 length is 13 residues. Trimming took 6 bases from V and 0 from J, leaving 11 bases between them. Germline V gene data show CDR1 as SQVTM and CDR2 as ANQGSEA. The CDR3 region has the DNA TGCAGCGTGTGCGGCACATTGAACACTGAAGCTTTCTTT. Amino acid sequence: CSVCGTLNTEAFF.

The gene calls are TRBV14 and TRBJ2-7; 7 positions match TRBD2. Germline V gene lookup returns CDR1 SGHDN and CDR2 FVKESK. With V trimmed by 4 bases and J by 1 base, 7 bases remained unmatched. This CDR3 is 15 amino acids long. As DNA, the CDR3 is TGTGCCAGCAGCCCCCGACTAGCTCCTTCCTACGAGCAGTACTTC. This sequence encodes CASSPRLAPSYEQYF. Full variable domain (outside the CDR3, taken from reference TRBV14 and TRBJ2-7): EAGVTQFPSHSVIEKGQTVTLRCDPISGHDNLYWYRRVMGKEIKFLLHFVKESKQDESGMPNNRFLAERTGGTYSTLKVQPAELEDSGVYFCASSPRLAPSYEQYFGPGTRLTVT.

V and J are TRBV5-8 and TRBJ2-1; D unclear. Per germline, CDR1 SGHTS and CDR2 YDEGEE. The CDR3 consists of 14 residues. V lost 4 bases and J lost 7, with 15 bases in between. The CDR3 here is CASSGKRVLNEQFF. Here the CDR3 DNA reads TGTGCCAGCAGCGGAAAACGGGTGTTGAATGAGCAGTTCTTC.

The chain recombines TRBV11-3 with TRBJ2-7; D may be TRBD1 (7 bases). From germline, CDR1 is SGHNT and CDR2 YENEEA. The CDR3 spans 15 residues. V was trimmed by 3 bases and J by 0 bases, leaving 12 bases between them. Written as DNA, the CDR3 is TGTGCCAGCAGCTTCCCGCGGGACAGCTCCTACGAGCAGTACTTC. Amino acid sequence: CASSFPRDSSYEQYF.

This CDR3 reads CASRVDRGNSYEQYF. The CDR3 DNA reads as TGTGCCAGCAGGGTGGACAGGGGGAACTCCTACGAGCAGTACTTC. This sequence joins TRBV27 and TRBJ2-7, with 10 bases identical to TRBD1. The CDR3 loop spans 15 amino acids. CDR1 is MNHEY and CDR2 is SMNVEV in the germline V gene (reference sequence). Losses at the gene ends were 6 bases for V and 0 bases for J; bases not matched to a gene: 5.

The J gene is TRBJ1-3, the V gene TRBV9; D is uncertain. V was shortened by 0 bases and J by 9 bases, with 7 bases between the two germline ends. Germline V gene lookup returns CDR1 SGDLS and CDR2 YYNGEE. The CDR3 loop spans 12 amino acids. This CDR3 is CASSVDDSTIYF. The CDR3 coding sequence is TGTGCCAGCAGCGTAGACGATAGCACCATATATTTT.

The rearrangement uses TRBV19 and TRBJ1-5, with 9 bases matching TRBD1. With V trimmed by 6 bases and J by 7 bases, 7 bases remained unmatched. From germline, CDR1 is LNHDA and CDR2 SQIVND (reference sequence). The CDR3 has 14 residues. The CDR3 is CASRVQGAGQPQHF. Here the CDR3 DNA reads TGTGCCAGTAGGGTACAGGGGGCGGGCCAGCCCCAGCATTTT.

The rearrangement uses TRBV9 and TRBJ1-2, with D perhaps TRBD1 (6 bases). Trimming took off 0 bases at V and 0 bases at J, with 9 bases between the two ends. The germline CDR1 and CDR2 sequences are SGDLS and YYNGEE. The CDR3 is made up of 15 amino acids. For the CDR3, the DNA is TGTGCCAGCAGCGTAGGGACAGATTCTAACTATGGCTACACCTTC. This sequence encodes CASSVGTDSNYGYTF.

The rearrangement joins TRBV4-2 to TRBJ1-1; D may be TRBD1 (6 bases). V was trimmed by 3 bases and J by 7 bases, leaving 15 bases between them. The CDR3 length is 14 residues. Germline V gene data show CDR1 as LGHNA and CDR2 as YNFKEQ. CDR3 amino acids: CASSQVGTRIEAFF. The CDR3 DNA reads as TGTGCCAGCAGCCAGGTCGGGACACGGATTGAAGCTTTCTTT.

The chain couples TRBV10-3 to TRBJ1-2, with D perhaps TRBD1 (5 bases). The germline gives CDR1 ENHRY, CDR2 SYGVKD. This CDR3 has 13 amino acids. Trimming took off 8 bases at V and 3 bases at J, with 13 bases between the two ends. CDR3 sequence: CAIGGSGDYGYTF. DNA for the CDR3: TGTGCCATCGGGGGGAGTGGGGACTATGGCTACACCTTC.

The J gene is TRBJ1-1, the V gene TRBV5-1, with D uncertain. CDR3 length equals 14 residues. V shed 6 bases and J shed 2 bases, with 14 bases lying between them. Germline V gives CDR1 SGHRS, CDR2 YFSETQ. This CDR3 is CASTYNGVNTEAFF. CDR3 nucleotide sequence: TGCGCCAGCACATATAACGGGGTAAACACTGAAGCTTTCTTT.

The genes are TRBV6-5 and TRBJ2-1; D gene unclear. Trimming took off 0 bases at V and 0 bases at J, with 6 bases between the two ends. The CDR3 totals 15 residues. CDR1 and CDR2 from the germline V gene are MNHEY and SVGAGI. The CDR3 nucleotides are TGTGCCAGCAGTTACTCCGGTAGCTCCTACAATGAGCAGTTCTTC. This encodes CASSYSGSSYNEQFF.